This TCR beta chain was recorded in a study of Graves' ophthalmopathy and Graves' hyperthyroidism. This CDR3 region has 16 residues. Germline assignment: CDR1 SGHVS and CDR2 FNYEAQ. J lost 7 bases, V lost 5 bases, and 17 bases had no gene match. Remarks on this clonotype: A single base separates this from a much larger clone, so it may be a read error. The CDR3 end shows no conserved phenylalanine or tryptophan, and so a read error is likely.

Pregnancy or lactation, uncontrolled infections and other autoimmune diseases were grounds for excluding patients. Beta-chain TCR CDR3 regions were amplified from RNA transcripts. HTBI-primed RT-PCR formed the first round, and a multiplex PCR formed the second. One entry per CDR3 protein, called by TCRdb with MiXCR from the multiplex PCR reads. The table has 900,000 to 1,200,000 distinct CDR3 sequences, less than 45% seen once. V is TRBV7-6 and J is TRBJ2-7; 7 bases line up with TRBD2. The sequenced material came from peripheral blood or thyroid tissue (not recorded which). This clonotype was obtained from an adult man with Graves' hyperthyroidism. The CDR3 DNA sequence: TGTGCCAGCAGCGTGCAACACGGGGGGATGGTGGGGGAGCAGTACCTC. This sequence encodes CASSVQHGGMVGEQYL.